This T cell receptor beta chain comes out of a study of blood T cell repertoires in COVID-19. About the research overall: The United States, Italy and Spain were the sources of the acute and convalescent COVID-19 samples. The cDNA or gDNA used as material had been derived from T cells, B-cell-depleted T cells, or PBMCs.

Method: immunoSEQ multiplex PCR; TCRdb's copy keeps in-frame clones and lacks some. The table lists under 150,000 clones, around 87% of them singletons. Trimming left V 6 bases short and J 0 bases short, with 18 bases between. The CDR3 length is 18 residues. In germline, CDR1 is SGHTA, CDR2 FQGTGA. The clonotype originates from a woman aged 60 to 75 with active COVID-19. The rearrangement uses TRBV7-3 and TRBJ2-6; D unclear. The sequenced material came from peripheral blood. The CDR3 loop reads CASSYTARLGSGANVLTF. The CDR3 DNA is TGTGCCAGCAGTTACACGGCCAGGTTGGGCTCTGGGGCCAACGTCCTGACTTTC. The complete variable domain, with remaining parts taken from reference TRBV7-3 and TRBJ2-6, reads GAGVSQTPSNKVTEKGKYVELRCDPISGHTALYWYRQSLGQGPEFLIYFQGTGAADDSGLPNDRFFAVRPEGSVSTLKIQRTERGDSAVYLCASSYTARLGSGANVLTFGAGSRLTVL.